Shown below are 20 T cell receptor beta chains from a single sample sequenced in a study of technical replicates of blood from several donors. Profiling relied on immunoSEQ multiplex PCR, and the TCRdb table lists in-frame clones only, not all of them. The sample carries some 54,000 clones, 85% to 95% recorded once. The specimen sequenced was PBMCs. These receptors came from a human donor in good health. Some clones in this sample may be carry-over from other donors' samples.

This chain links TRBV30 with TRBJ1-1; no clear D. Germline V gene lookup returns CDR1 GTSNPN and CDR2 SVGIG (reference sequence). This CDR3 is built from 11 residues. The V and J ends lost 2 bases and 6 bases respectively, with 7 bases between them. The CDR3 is CAWSLRAEAFF. In DNA form, the CDR3 reads TGTGCCTGGAGTCTCCGGGCTGAAGCTTTCTTT.

J is TRBJ2-7 and V is TRBV2; D possibly corresponds to TRBD1 (5 bases). Trimming stripped 4 bases from V and 1 base from J, with 8 bases between. The CDR3 covers 13 residues. The germline V gene has CDR1 SNHLY and CDR2 FYNNEI. CDR3 sequence reads: CASSVRVSYEQYF. As DNA, the CDR3 is TGTGCCAGCAGTGTCAGGGTTTCCTACGAGCAGTACTTC.

The CDR3 DNA sequence: TGTGCCAGCAGTTCCAAGGGACTCCGGGGCGAGCAGTACTTC. Protein sequence: CASSSKGLRGEQYF. The chain employs TRBV9 and TRBJ2-7; D may be TRBD2 (6 bases). The V gene's germline CDR1 is SGDLS and CDR2 YYNGEE. V was trimmed by 5 bases and J by 6 bases, leaving 18 bases between them. The CDR3 spans 14 residues.

This clone was detected only once. The rearrangement joins TRBV7-6 to TRBJ1-3; 7 bases map to TRBD1. J was trimmed by 0 bases and V by 1 base; bases with no gene match: 6. This CDR3 region has 17 residues. The V gene's germline CDR1 is SGHVS and CDR2 FNYEAQ. The CDR3, as DNA: TGTGCCAGCAGCTTAGGCGGGACAGTCCTCTCTGGAAACACCATATATTTT. It encodes CASSLGGTVLSGNTIYF.

The rearrangement uses TRBV11-2 and TRBJ1-2, with 7 bases lining up with TRBD1. Trimming at V came to 5 bases and at J to 0 bases, leaving 12 bases not matched to a gene. This CDR3 is 17 amino acids long. Germline V gives CDR1 SGHAT, CDR2 FQNNGV. The DNA for the CDR3 is TGTGCCAGCAGCCCCCTTGGCCGGACAGGAACTAACTATGGCTACACCTTC. Protein: CASSPLGRTGTNYGYTF. Drawing the rest from reference TRBV11-2 and TRBJ1-2, the complete variable domain is EAGVAQSPRYKIIEKRQSVAFWCNPISGHATLYWYQQILGQGPKLLIQFQNNGVVDDSQLPKDRFSAERLKGVDSTLKIQPAKLEDSAVYLCASSPLGRTGTNYGYTFGSGTRLTVV.

The CDR3 sequence is CASRSRAGTGELFF. The CDR3 nucleotides are TGTGCCAGCCGGTCCAGGGCTGGCACCGGGGAGCTGTTTTTT. The rearrangement links TRBV6-5 to TRBJ2-2; D might be TRBD1 (5 bases). This CDR3 contains 14 residues. The V and J ends lost 8 bases and 4 bases respectively, with 14 bases between them. Germline V lookup: CDR1 MNHEY, CDR2 SVGAGI.

The chain is built from TRBV12-2 and TRBJ1-2. TRBV12-2 is an annotated pseudogene. CDR3 length equals 13 residues. CDR3 nucleotides: TGTGCAAGTCGCTTGGGGGAGGCTTATGGCTACACCTTC. Translation gives CASRLGEAYGYTF.

This clone was observed once. The chain employs TRBV7-2 and TRBJ1-6; 9 nucleotides agree with TRBD1. This CDR3 contains 15 residues. V gave up 1 base and J gave up 8 bases; unmatched junction bases: 3. Germline V lookup: CDR1 SGHTA, CDR2 FQGNSA. CDR3 bases: TGTGCCAGCAGCTTAGGGGGGACAGGGTATTCACCCCTCCACTTT. This sequence encodes CASSLGGTGYSPLHF. Looking up the rest from reference TRBV7-2 and TRBJ1-6 gives the full variable domain: GAGVSQSPSNKVTEKGKDVELRCDPISGHTALYWYRQSLGQGLEFLIYFQGNSAPDKSGLPSDRFSAERTGGSVSTLTIQRTQQEDSAVYLCASSLGGTGYSPLHFGNGTRLTVT.

The J gene is TRBJ2-7, the V gene TRBV30, with 7 bases aligning to TRBD2. The V gene end was trimmed by 0 bases and the J gene end by 6 bases; junction bases not matched to a gene: 5. This CDR3 comprises 13 residues. CDR1 and CDR2 (germline): GTSNPN, SVGIG (reference sequence). The CDR3 loop reads CAWSVGRAGEQYF. CDR3 in DNA: TGTGCCTGGAGTGTAGGGAGGGCCGGCGAGCAGTACTTC.

This rearrangement joins TRBV6-5 to TRBJ2-7; D perhaps matches TRBD2 (6 bases). Germline loops: CDR1 MNHEY, CDR2 SVGAGI. The CDR3 is made up of 14 amino acids. V lost 0 bases and J lost 3, with 9 bases in between. The CDR3 is CASSYSGRFYEQYF. CDR3 bases: TGTGCCAGCAGTTACTCTGGGAGGTTCTACGAGCAGTACTTC.

This chain links TRBV15 with TRBJ2-1, with 12 bases identical to TRBD2. The V gene's germline CDR1 is LNHNV and CDR2 YYDKDF (reference sequence). The CDR3 is 16 amino acids. Trimming took 7 bases from V and 8 from J; bases not matched to a gene: 12. CDR3 in DNA: TGTGCCACCAACCGACTAGCGGGGGATGTCCGAGATGAGCAGTTCTTC. Protein sequence: CATNRLAGDVRDEQFF. The full variable domain, in which reference TRBV15 and TRBJ2-1 provide the parts outside the CDR3, is DAMVIQNPRYQVTQFGKPVTLSCSQTLNHNVMYWYQQKSSQAPKLLFHYYDKDFNNEADTPDNFQSRRPNTSFCFLDIRSPGLGDTAMYLCATNRLAGDVRDEQFFGPGTRLTVL.

This clone has just one count. This chain joins TRBV25-1 and TRBJ1-6, with D uncertain. The germline CDR1 and CDR2 sequences are MGHDK and SYGVNS. The length of the CDR3 is 17 residues. The V end lost 3 bases, the J end lost 0 bases, and 12 bases lay between the germline ends. The CDR3 protein is CASSDLEMSSYNSPLHF. Written as DNA, the CDR3 is TGTGCCAGCAGTGATTTAGAAATGAGCTCCTATAATTCACCCCTCCACTTT.

J is TRBJ1-5 and V is TRBV30; no clear D. The CDR3 loop spans 12 amino acids. The V end was cut by 5 bases, the J end by 2 bases, with 7 bases between. CDR1 and CDR2 from the germline V gene are GTSNPN and SVGIG (reference sequence). In nucleotides, the CDR3 is TGTGCCTGGGGTCAGGGCAATCAGCCCCAGCATTTT. This sequence encodes CAWGQGNQPQHF.

This rearrangement joins TRBV2 to TRBJ1-6; TRBD1 matches at 10 bases. V lost 5 bases, J lost 9 bases, and 10 bases stayed unmatched. The length of the CDR3 is 16 residues. Germline loops: CDR1 SNHLY, CDR2 FYNNEI. The CDR3 loop is CASSKTGGSPSSPLHF. The CDR3, as DNA: TGTGCCAGCAGTAAGACAGGGGGCTCGCCTAGTTCACCCCTCCACTTT.

This chain's CDR3 is CASSWGPGSGANVLTF. CDR3 DNA: TGCGCCAGCAGCTGGGGGCCGGGCTCTGGGGCCAACGTCCTGACTTTC. The chain joins TRBV5-1 to TRBJ2-6; the D gene is possibly TRBD1 (6 bases). V was trimmed by 3 bases and J by 0 bases, leaving 10 bases between them. This CDR3 region has 16 residues. Germline CDR1 is SGHRS and CDR2 is YFSETQ.

V and J are TRBV30 and TRBJ2-5, with 11 nucleotides matching TRBD2. The germline V gene encodes CDR1 GTSNPN and CDR2 SVGIG (reference sequence). V was pared by 3 bases and J by 6 bases, with 9 bases of the junction left unmatched. CDR3 length: 15 amino acids. The CDR3 DNA sequence: TGTGCCTGGAGGACTAGCGGGACTACCTCTCAGACCCAGTACTTC. It yields the protein CAWRTSGTTSQTQYF.

This chain connects TRBV10-3 to TRBJ2-7, with D perhaps TRBD2 (5 bases). This CDR3 contains 12 residues. The germline V gene has CDR1 ENHRY and CDR2 SYGVKD. V was cut by 7 bases and J by 6 bases, with 13 bases left in between. The CDR3 here is CAINVGEGEQYF. CDR3 nucleotide sequence: TGTGCCATCAACGTAGGTGAGGGCGAGCAGTACTTC.

The gene calls are TRBV13 and TRBJ2-5, with TRBD2 matching over 11 bases. The germline V gene has CDR1 PRHDT and CDR2 FYEKMQ (reference sequence). The CDR3 runs to 17 residues. The V and J ends lost 6 bases and 3 bases, in that order; junction bases with no gene match: 12. As DNA, the CDR3 is TGTGCCAGCAGTCCGGGACTAGCGGCCCGGGGAGAAGAGACCCAGTACTTC. This sequence encodes CASSPGLAARGEETQYF.

The chain combines TRBV5-6 with TRBJ2-7; D is ambiguous. The CDR3 covers 15 residues. Trimming took off 0 bases at V and 3 bases at J, with 13 bases between the two ends. Germline CDR1 and CDR2: SGHDT and YYEEEE. Written as DNA, the CDR3 is TGTGCCAGCAGCTTGGAGGCAGGTACGAACTACGAGCAGTACTTC. Its translation: CASSLEAGTNYEQYF.

The chain joins TRBV7-9 to TRBJ1-2; D possibly corresponds to TRBD1 (5 bases). This CDR3 has 14 residues. Per the germline V gene, CDR1 is SEHNR and CDR2 is FQNEAQ (reference sequence). V dropped 6 bases and J dropped 3 bases, with 14 bases sitting between them. The CDR3 DNA reads as TGTGCCAGCAGTTCAGGGCTCCGGGACTATGGCTACACCTTC. It yields the protein CASSSGLRDYGYTF.